This TCR beta chain is drawn from a study of blood T cell repertoires in COVID-19. Across the whole study: The United States, Italy and Spain supplied acute and convalescent COVID-19 samples. T cells, B-cell-depleted T cells, or PBMCs supplied cDNA or gDNA.

As originally analysed: Estimation of nucleated cell counts relied on the amplification of reference gene primers. TCRdb keeps only in-frame clones here, not all; method: immunoSEQ multiplex PCR. D and trimming were read from the DNA, whereas the V and J calls and clone size are those reported in that table. In the table there are 55,000 to 75,000 clones, 80% to 90% of which are singletons. This clone was seen only a few times. The J segment lost 6 bases and the V segment lost 2 bases, leaving 11 bases of the junction unmatched. The CDR3 sequence is 16 residues long. Per germline, CDR1 MNHEY and CDR2 SMNVEV (reference sequence).

The source is a human donor in a cohort sampled during active COVID-19. Sample: peripheral blood. The V gene is TRBV27, the J gene TRBJ2-7; 9 bases line up with TRBD1. The CDR3 reads CASSLRQQGARAEQYF. Here the CDR3 DNA reads TGTGCCAGCAGTTTACGTCAACAGGGGGCGCGAGCCGAGCAGTACTTC.